This T cell receptor (beta chain) was captured in a study of beta chain features in type 1 diabetes. Notes on the study in general: Among patients, naive, central memory and Treg TCRB repertoires appeared more similar than among healthy donors. TCRB rearrangement may or may not be influenced by HLA type; here this remained unresolved. Moderately but significantly shorter TCRB CDR3s were found in Type 1 diabetes patients in all four CD4+ subsets.

This clone was seen more than once but under ten times. The antigen remains unidentified. Researchers reported sorting CD4+ naive, central memory, regulatory and stem cell-like memory cells via CD45RO/CCR7/CD25/CD127/CD95/CD27. Germline V gene lookup returns CDR1 SGHAT and CDR2 FQNNGV. This CDR3 has 14 residues. Unmatched junction bases numbered 0, after V lost 1 base and J lost 5 bases. Expressed TCRB transcripts were sequenced after all isolated RNA was converted to cDNA. TCRdb's copy holds only in-frame clones and misses some; the assay was immunoSEQ multiplex PCR. Of around 280,000 clones detected, approximately 16% appear once; the ten largest clones hold 0.015% to 0.017%.

The sequence was collected from a man aged 18-30 years with type 1 diabetes. This chain connects TRBV11-2 to TRBJ2-3; the match to TRBD2 covers 10 bases. The sample was naive CD4+ T cells from blood. As DNA, the CDR3 is TGTGCCAGCAGCTTAGGGACTAGCGGAGATACGCAGTATTTT. Its translation is CASSLGTSGDTQYF.